Below are 14 T cell receptor beta chains sequenced from a single sample in a study of shared clonotypes between healthy human individuals. TCRdb's table, derived via immunoSEQ multiplex PCR, lists solely in-frame clones and lacks some. The table has 2 million to 3 million clones, approximately 94% seen once; the top ten hold around 0.37%. The material sequenced was naive CD4+ T cells from PBMCs. Sample subset: CD45RA+ positively selected. The receptors were gathered from a man younger than 30 in good health. Some clones in this sample may be carry-over from other donors' samples.

The chain couples TRBV7-9 to TRBJ2-7, with D perhaps TRBD1 (5 bases). V shed 4 bases and J shed 2 bases, with 12 bases lying between them. This CDR3 spans 14 amino acids. Germline CDR1 and CDR2: SEHNR and FQNEAQ (reference sequence). The CDR3 nucleotides are TGTGCCAGCAGCTCCTCAGGGCGCCCCTACGAGCAGTACTTC. Its translation: CASSSSGRPYEQYF.

The chain is built from TRBV6-1 and TRBJ1-2, with D perhaps matching TRBD1 (5 bases). The CDR3 extends over 13 amino acids. Per germline, CDR1 MNHNS and CDR2 SASEGT. V was pared by 6 bases and J by 8 bases, with 16 bases between. The CDR3 sequence: CASRVGGSLGYTF. The CDR3 coding sequence is TGTGCCAGCAGGGTCGGGGGGAGTCTAGGCTACACCTTC.

The CDR3 reads CASSRLAGITDTQYF. The CDR3 coding sequence is TGTGCCAGCAGTCGACTAGCGGGGATCACAGATACGCAGTATTTT. The chain couples TRBV2 to TRBJ2-3; 11 bases align to TRBD2. CDR1 is SNHLY and CDR2 is FYNNEI in the germline V gene. Unmatched junction bases numbered 3, after V lost 5 bases and J lost 2 bases. The CDR3 runs to 15 residues.

A single count supports this clone. This CDR3 is CASSEEGHFYGYTF. The CDR3 DNA sequence: TGTGCCAGCAGCGAGGAGGGACATTTCTATGGCTACACCTTC. This sequence joins TRBV6-5 and TRBJ1-2, with D maybe TRBD1 (6 bases). This CDR3 is built from 14 residues. Trimming took 6 bases from V and 4 from J, leaving 15 bases between them. Germline V CDR1 and CDR2: MNHEY, SVGAGI.

This clone has just a few counts. V is TRBV2 and J is TRBJ1-2; a weak D match, TRBD1 (5 bases). Germline lookup yields CDR1 SNHLY and CDR2 FYNNEI. The CDR3 contains 14 residues. V was trimmed by 4 bases and J by 5 bases, leaving 14 bases between them. Here the CDR3 reads CASSVVDSEYGYTF. Written as DNA, the CDR3 is TGTGCCAGCAGTGTGGTCGACAGCGAGTATGGCTACACCTTC.

The CDR3 nucleotides are TGTGCCAGCAGTTACGGGGAGGCTAACTATGGCTACACCTTC. Encoded protein: CASSYGEANYGYTF. J is TRBJ1-2 and V is TRBV6-6; D uncertain. V lost 2 bases and J lost 0, with 7 bases in between. The CDR3 loop spans 14 amino acids. CDR1 and CDR2 (germline): MNHNY, SVGAGI (reference sequence).

Only one count was recorded for this clone. The chain employs TRBV7-9 and TRBJ2-1; D unresolved. With 2 bases removed from V and 4 bases from J, the gap between germline ends came to 18 bases. CDR1 is SEHNR and CDR2 is FQNEAQ in the germline V gene (reference sequence). This CDR3 region has 17 residues. Here the CDR3 reads CASSLRVLGSDYNEQFF. The CDR3 DNA reads as TGTGCCAGCAGCTTAAGAGTTCTGGGATCAGATTACAATGAGCAGTTCTTC.

V usage is TRBV7-2 and J usage is TRBJ1-2; D is undetermined. This CDR3 is 15 amino acids long. The V end was cut by 1 base, the J end by 0 bases, with 9 bases between. Germline values: CDR1 SGHTA, CDR2 FQGNSA. The CDR3 protein is CASSLGIVSNYGYTF. The CDR3 DNA is TGTGCCAGCAGCTTAGGGATCGTTTCTAACTATGGCTACACCTTC. The full variable domain, in which reference TRBV7-2 and TRBJ1-2 provide the parts outside the CDR3, is GAGVSQSPSNKVTEKGKDVELRCDPISGHTALYWYRQSLGQGLEFLIYFQGNSAPDKSGLPSDRFSAERTGGSVSTLTIQRTQQEDSAVYLCASSLGIVSNYGYTFGSGTRLTVV.

The genes are TRBV5-1 and TRBJ1-1, with a possible D match to TRBD1 (5 bases). V lost 4 bases, J lost 4 bases, and 14 bases lay in between. CDR3 length: 14 amino acids. Germline values: CDR1 SGHRS, CDR2 YFSETQ. The CDR3 bases are TGCGCCAGCAGCGGGGCAGGGTTTCCCACTGAAGCTTTCTTT. Translating gives CASSGAGFPTEAFF.

Comments on this clone: The sample has other DNA sequences that encode this CDR3 too. This rearrangement joins TRBV5-1 to TRBJ1-1; 8 positions agree with TRBD1. CDR1 is SGHRS, CDR2 YFSETQ, per germline. This CDR3 region has 13 residues. With 1 base clipped from V and 7 bases from J, the junction kept 3 bases outside the gene matches. CDR3 in amino acids: CASSLQGADEAFF. DNA of the CDR3: TGCGCCAGCAGCTTGCAGGGGGCGGATGAAGCTTTCTTT.

The chain employs TRBV28 and TRBJ1-2, with 9 bases fitting TRBD1. Germline loops: CDR1 MDHEN, CDR2 SYDVKM. This CDR3 is built from 15 residues. The V segment lost 6 bases and the J segment 6 bases; nucleotides outside the gene matches: 11. CDR3 nucleotides: TGTGCCAGCAGCTCCCCCTTTGGGACAGGGAATGGCTACACCTTC. Its translation: CASSSPFGTGNGYTF.

The J gene is TRBJ1-2, the V gene TRBV28; no firm D call. The germline CDR1 and CDR2 sequences are MDHEN and SYDVKM. This CDR3 is built from 13 residues. V lost 6 bases and J lost 4, with 12 bases in between. The CDR3 sequence: CASRPGSRYGYTF. The CDR3 DNA reads TGTGCCAGCAGACCAGGTTCCCGCTATGGCTACACCTTC.

This chain links TRBV19 with TRBJ2-7; D perhaps matches TRBD2 (5 bases). Trimming cost V 10 bases and J 4 bases, with 14 bases left between them. The CDR3 is made up of 12 amino acids. Germline V gives CDR1 LNHDA, CDR2 SQIVND (reference sequence). The CDR3 region has the DNA TGTGCCACCGGGGAGTGGGAGTACGAGCAGTACTTC. Protein product: CATGEWEYEQYF. The full variable domain, its missing parts supplied by reference TRBV19 and TRBJ2-7, is DGGITQSPKYLFRKEGQNVTLSCEQNLNHDAMYWYRQDPGQGLRLIYYSQIVNDFQKGDIAEGYSVSREKKESFPLTVTSAQKNPTAFYLCATGEWEYEQYFGPGTRLTVT.

The chain joins TRBV7-9 to TRBJ2-5, with 9 bases fitting TRBD1. The CDR3 runs 15 residues. Germline V gene lookup returns CDR1 SEHNR and CDR2 FQNEAQ (reference sequence). Trimming took 3 bases from V and 5 from J; bases not matched to a gene: 7. CDR3 nucleotide sequence: TGTGCCAGCAGCTTGGGACAGGGCTCGGAGGAGACCCAGTACTTC. Translated: CASSLGQGSEETQYF.